This T cell receptor (beta chain) was identified during a study of human T cells and chemical hapten exposure. The wider study: During the roughly 24-week study period, patients had diphenylcyclopropenone applied to the scalp every week.

In the study's own analysis: The median was about 96,000 TCRs per sample, ranging about 20,000 to 690,600. Via MiXCR, TCRdb re-called the RACE reads, giving one row per CDR3 protein. The V and J calls and clone size come from TCRdb's table, not from the authors' own analysis. The data show tens of thousands of distinct CDR3 sequences, with 11% seen just once and 4.5% to 5.5% held by the top ten. The time point denotes: pre-sensitization, week 0. Treatment of the sample: therapeutic diphenylcyclopropenone sensitization with weekly scalp DPC. Every patch test was put on after a blood sample was taken. Many counts were recorded for this clonotype. This TCR was recovered from a woman between 50 and 59 years old with alopecia areata. Some clones in this sample may be carry-over from other donors' samples. The source material was whole blood, sampled in connection with sensitization to the hapten diphenylcyclopropenone (DPC).

The CDR3 reads CASSTIQGTYGYTF. In nucleotides, the CDR3 is TGTGCCAGCAGTACCATACAGGGGACCTATGGCTACACCTTC. The chain joins TRBV6-2 or TRBV6-3 to TRBJ1-2; 7 bases agree with TRBD1. The germline V gene has CDR1 MNHEY and CDR2 SVGEGT. The CDR3 runs to 14 residues. V lost 5 bases, J lost 4 bases, and 7 bases stayed unmatched.